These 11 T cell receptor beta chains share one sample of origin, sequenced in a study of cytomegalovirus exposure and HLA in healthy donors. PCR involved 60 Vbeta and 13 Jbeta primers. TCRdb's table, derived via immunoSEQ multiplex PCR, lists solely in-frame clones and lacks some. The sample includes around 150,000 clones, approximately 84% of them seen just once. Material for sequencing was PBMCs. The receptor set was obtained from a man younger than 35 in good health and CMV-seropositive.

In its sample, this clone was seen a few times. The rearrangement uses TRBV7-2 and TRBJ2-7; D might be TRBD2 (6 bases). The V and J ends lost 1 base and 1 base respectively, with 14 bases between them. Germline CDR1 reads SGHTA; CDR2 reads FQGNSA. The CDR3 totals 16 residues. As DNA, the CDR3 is TGTGCCAGCAGCTTAGAGCCGGGGGTGAGGTCCTACGAGCAGTACTTC. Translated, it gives CASSLEPGVRSYEQYF. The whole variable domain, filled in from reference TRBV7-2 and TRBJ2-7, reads GAGVSQSPSNKVTEKGKDVELRCDPISGHTALYWYRQSLGQGLEFLIYFQGNSAPDKSGLPSDRFSAERTGGSVSTLTIQRTQQEDSAVYLCASSLEPGVRSYEQYFGPGTRLTVT.

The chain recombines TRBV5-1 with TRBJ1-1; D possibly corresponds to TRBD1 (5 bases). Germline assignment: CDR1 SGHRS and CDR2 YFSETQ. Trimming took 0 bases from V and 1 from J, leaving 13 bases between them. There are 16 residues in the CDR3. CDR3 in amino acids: CASSLAGGKPNTEAFF. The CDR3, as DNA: TGCGCCAGCAGCTTGGCCGGGGGGAAGCCGAACACTGAAGCTTTCTTT.

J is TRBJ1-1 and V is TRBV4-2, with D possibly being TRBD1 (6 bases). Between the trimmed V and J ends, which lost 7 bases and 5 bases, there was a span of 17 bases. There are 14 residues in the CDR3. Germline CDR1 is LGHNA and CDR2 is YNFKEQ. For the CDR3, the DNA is TGTGCCAGCACCGAAACAGGGTCGTCGACTGAAGCTTTCTTT. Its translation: CASTETGSSTEAFF.

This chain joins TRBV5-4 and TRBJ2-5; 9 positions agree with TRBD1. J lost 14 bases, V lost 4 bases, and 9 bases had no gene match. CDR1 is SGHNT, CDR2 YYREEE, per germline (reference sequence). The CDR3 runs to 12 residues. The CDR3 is CASSNGQGWQYF. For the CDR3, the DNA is TGTGCCAGCAGCAACGGACAGGGGTGGCAATACTTC.

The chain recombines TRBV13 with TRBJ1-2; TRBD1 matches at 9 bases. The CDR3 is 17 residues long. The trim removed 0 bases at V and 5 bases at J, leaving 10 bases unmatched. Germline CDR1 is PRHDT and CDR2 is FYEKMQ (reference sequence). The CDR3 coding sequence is TGTGCCAGCAGCTTAGGCCAAAATGGACAGGGGTCTTATGGCTACACCTTC. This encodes CASSLGQNGQGSYGYTF. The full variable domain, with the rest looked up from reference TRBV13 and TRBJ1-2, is AAGVIQSPRHLIKEKRETATLKCYPIPRHDTVYWYQQGPGQDPQFLISFYEKMQSDKGSIPDRFSAQQFSDYHSELNMSSLELGDSALYFCASSLGQNGQGSYGYTFGSGTRLTVV.

CDR3 coding DNA: TGTGCCAGCAGCCGGACAGGGGTCGATGGCTACACCTTC. It encodes CASSRTGVDGYTF. The rearrangement uses TRBV7-6 and TRBJ1-2; the match to TRBD1 covers 9 bases. After removal of 5 bases from V and 6 bases from J, the junction contained 4 bases not matched to a gene. The germline V gene has CDR1 SGHVS and CDR2 FNYEAQ. The CDR3 runs 13 residues.

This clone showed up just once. CDR3 DNA: TGTGCCAGCAGTTTAAGGGCAGGGGGCACAGATACGCAGTATTTT. Protein sequence: CASSLRAGGTDTQYF. The genes are TRBV27 and TRBJ2-3; tentatively, D is TRBD1 (6 bases). Germline CDR1 MNHEY, CDR2 SMNVEV (reference sequence). V shed 2 bases and J shed 1 base, with 10 bases lying between them. This CDR3 is 15 amino acids long.

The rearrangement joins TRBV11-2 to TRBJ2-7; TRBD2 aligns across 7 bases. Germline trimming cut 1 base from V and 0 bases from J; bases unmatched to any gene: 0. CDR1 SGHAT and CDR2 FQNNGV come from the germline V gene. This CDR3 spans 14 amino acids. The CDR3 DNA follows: TGTGCCAGCAGCTTAGCTAGCGGCTCCTACGAGCAGTACTTC. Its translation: CASSLASGSYEQYF.

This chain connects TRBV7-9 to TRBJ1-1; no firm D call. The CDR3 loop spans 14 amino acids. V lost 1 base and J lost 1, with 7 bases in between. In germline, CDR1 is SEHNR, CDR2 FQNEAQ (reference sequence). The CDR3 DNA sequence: TGTGCCAGCAGCTTAGAATCGAGGAACACTGAAGCTTTCTTT. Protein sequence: CASSLESRNTEAFF.

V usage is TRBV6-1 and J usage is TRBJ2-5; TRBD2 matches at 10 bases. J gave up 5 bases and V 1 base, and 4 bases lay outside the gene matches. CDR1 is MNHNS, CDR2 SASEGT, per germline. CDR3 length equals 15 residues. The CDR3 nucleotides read TGTGCCAGCAGTGAAGTCGGACTAGCGGAGGAGACCCAGTACTTC. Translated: CASSEVGLAEETQYF.

CDR3 amino acids: CASSYNRVLTAFF. DNA of the CDR3: TGTGCCAGCAGCTATAACAGAGTTCTAACAGCTTTCTTT. V gene TRBV7-9 combines with J gene TRBJ1-1, with unresolved D. Deletions cut 4 bases from V and 10 bases from J, with 16 bases between. Germline V gene data show CDR1 as SEHNR and CDR2 as FQNEAQ (reference sequence). The CDR3 has 13 residues.